These 22 T cell receptor beta chains originate from one sample sequenced in a study of blood T cells in healthy people across ages. Then a second PCR, running about 7 to 11 cycles, was carried out with a sample-barcoded 5' primer and a J-beta primer mix. TCRdb re-analysed the 5' RACE reads in MiXCR, keeping a single row per CDR3 protein. The table records 850,000 to 950,000 distinct CDR3 sequences, more than 25% of them present only once. The sample was blood. These receptors were obtained from a woman over 75 in good health.

This clonotype was seen more than once but under ten times. This sequence joins TRBV5-4 and TRBJ1-4, with a tentative D call TRBD1 (5 bases). V was cut by 4 bases and J by 7 bases, with 20 bases left in between. The V gene's germline CDR1 is SGHNT and CDR2 YYREEE (reference sequence). The CDR3 has 16 residues. CDR3: CASSRDRGSEGEKLFF. The DNA of the CDR3 is TGTGCCAGCAGCCGGGACCGAGGGAGTGAGGGTGAAAAACTGTTTTTT.

The chain joins TRBV7-2 to TRBJ1-1; D is ambiguous. Germline V lookup: CDR1 SGHTA, CDR2 FQGNSA. This CDR3 spans 16 amino acids. Between the trimmed V and J ends, which lost 5 bases and 1 base, there was a span of 17 bases. The CDR3 bases are TGTGCCAGCAGCGGGCCAGGAACCCCTCGGAACACTGAAGCTTTCTTT. Its translation: CASSGPGTPRNTEAFF. Based on the CDR3 plus reference TRBV7-2 and TRBJ1-1, the full variable domain is GAGVSQSPSNKVTEKGKDVELRCDPISGHTALYWYRQSLGQGLEFLIYFQGNSAPDKSGLPSDRFSAERTGGSVSTLTIQRTQQEDSAVYLCASSGPGTPRNTEAFFGQGTRLTVV.

This clonotype was seen ten or more times. The genes are TRBV20-1 and TRBJ2-1, with 8 bases that match TRBD2. Germline loops: CDR1 DFQATT, CDR2 SNEGSKA (reference sequence). The length of the CDR3 is 14 residues. The V gene end was trimmed by 2 bases and the J gene end by 5 bases; junction bases not matched to a gene: 5. The CDR3 here is CSARRTSGNNEQFF. The CDR3 nucleotides are TGCAGTGCTAGACGTACTAGCGGAAACAATGAGCAGTTCTTC.

This chain joins TRBV7-8 and TRBJ2-5, with a weak D call TRBD2 (5 bases). The assigned J gene may be wrong: the sequence end matches TRBJ2-7 better. Per germline, CDR1 SGHVS and CDR2 FQNEAQ. This CDR3 is 14 amino acids long. CDR3 amino acids: CASSLNGMNYEQYF. CDR3 nucleotide sequence: TGTGCCAGCAGCTTAAACGGGATGAACTACGAGCAGTACTTC.

At least ten counts were recorded for this clonotype. This rearrangement joins TRBV7-6 to TRBJ2-7; possibly TRBD2 for D (7 bases). Germline CDR1 reads SGHVS; CDR2 reads FNYEAQ. V was cut by 1 base and J by 0 bases, with 13 bases left in between. The CDR3 consists of 16 residues. DNA for the CDR3: TGTGCCAGCAGCTTAGGGTCGGCGGGGGCCTCCTACGAGCAGTACTTC. It yields the protein CASSLGSAGASYEQYF.

This clonotype was picked up many times. The chain carries TRBV6-6 and TRBJ2-1; 9 bases agree with TRBD1. The germline CDR1 and CDR2 sequences are MNHNY and SVGAGI (reference sequence). J lost 3 bases, V lost 11 bases, and 5 bases had no gene match. CDR3 length: 13 residues. The CDR3 loop reads CAARTGDYNEQFF. For the CDR3, the DNA is TGTGCCGCTCGGACAGGGGACTACAATGAGCAGTTCTTC.

The sample holds a few counts of this clonotype. The chain joins TRBV29-1 to TRBJ2-2, with D possibly matching TRBD1 (6 bases). Trimming removed 4 bases from V and 6 bases from J, with 12 bases in between. Germline V gene lookup returns CDR1 SQVTM and CDR2 ANQGSEA. CDR3 length: 13 amino acids. In nucleotides, the CDR3 is TGCAGCGTTGGTCAGGGGATGGCCGGGGAGCTGTTTTTT. Its protein is CSVGQGMAGELFF.

This clonotype has ten or more counts. This sequence joins TRBV5-1 and TRBJ2-1; 11 nucleotides match TRBD1. Germline V lookup: CDR1 SGHRS, CDR2 YFSETQ. Trimming took 1 base from V and 6 from J; bases not matched to a gene: 6. The length of the CDR3 is 16 residues. The CDR3 is CASSLKGGTGGNEQFF. DNA for the CDR3: TGCGCCAGCAGCTTGAAAGGTGGGACAGGGGGCAATGAGCAGTTCTTC.

Turning to this clonotype: With a much larger clone just one base away, this may be a read error. V usage is TRBV5-5 and J usage is TRBJ2-7, with 11 positions matching TRBD2. This CDR3 has 15 amino acids. J lost 10 bases, V lost 4 bases, and 13 bases had no gene match. Germline CDR1 SGHKS, CDR2 YYEKEE (reference sequence). The CDR3 is CASSIGLAGGEAQYF. CDR3 coding DNA: TGTGCCAGCAGCATAGGACTAGCGGGTGGGGAGGCCCAGTACTTC.

The chain combines TRBV6-2 or TRBV6-3 with TRBJ2-2; 9 bases fit TRBD1. The CDR3 is 15 residues long. With V trimmed by 5 bases and J by 6 bases, 7 bases remained unmatched. Germline V gives CDR1 MNHEY, CDR2 SVGEGT. This CDR3 is CASSHYRGPAGELFF. DNA of the CDR3: TGTGCCAGCAGTCACTACAGGGGGCCCGCCGGGGAGCTGTTTTTT.

The chain combines TRBV7-2 with TRBJ2-3, with a weak D call TRBD1 (5 bases). CDR3 size: 15 residues. Germline V lookup: CDR1 SGHTA, CDR2 FQGNSA. Trimming stripped 8 bases from V and 1 base from J, with 16 bases between. The CDR3 coding sequence is TGTGCCAGCCTATTTATAATAGGGGGCACAGATACGCAGTATTTT. Translating it yields CASLFIIGGTDTQYF.

CDR3 residues: CASSEGRGFGEAFF. Here the CDR3 DNA reads TGTGCCAGCAGTGAGGGCAGGGGTTTTGGTGAAGCTTTCTTT. The chain uses TRBV2 and TRBJ1-1; D is possibly TRBD1 (6 bases). Deletions cut 3 bases from V and 7 bases from J, with 15 bases between. Germline V lookup: CDR1 SNHLY, CDR2 FYNNEI. This CDR3 has 14 amino acids. The entire variable domain, with the rest obtained from reference TRBV2 and TRBJ1-1, is as follows: EPEVTQTPSHQVTQMGQEVILRCVPISNHLYFYWYRQILGQKVEFLVSFYNNEISEKSEIFDDQFSVERPDGSNFTLKIRSTKLEDSAMYFCASSEGRGFGEAFFGQGTRLTVV.

The chain has TRBV10-3 and TRBJ2-5, with a weak D call TRBD2 (6 bases). The CDR3 covers 15 residues. CDR1 and CDR2 from the germline V gene are ENHRY and SYGVKD. With 1 base removed from V and 2 bases from J, the gap between germline ends came to 11 bases. The CDR3 bases are TGTGCCATCAGTGAGTGGGGCGGGGTGCAAGAGACCCAGTACTTC. Protein sequence: CAISEWGGVQETQYF.

Worth noting for this clonotype: One base away lies a much larger clone, so this may be a sequencing read error. The rearrangement uses TRBV7-9 and TRBJ2-5; 7 positions agree with TRBD1. V shed 4 bases, J shed 11 bases, and the junction held 7 bases outside the gene matches. Germline CDR1 is SEHNR and CDR2 is FQNEAQ (reference sequence). The CDR3 consists of 12 residues. CDR3 DNA: TGTGCCAGCAGCTGGTGGACAGGTCGGCAGTACTTC. Residues: CASSWWTGRQYF.

This clonotype was counted a few times. The chain couples TRBV20-1 to TRBJ2-3; tentative D call: TRBD1 (6 bases). Looked up from germline, CDR1 is DFQATT and CDR2 is SNEGSKA (reference sequence). The CDR3 runs 14 residues. V gave up 2 bases and J gave up 0 bases, with 9 bases separating them. CDR3 in DNA: TGCAGTGCTAGACGACAGGAGAGCACAGATACGCAGTATTTT. Protein product: CSARRQESTDTQYF.

The chain couples TRBV2 to TRBJ2-2; D tentatively reads TRBD1 or TRBD2 (5 bases each). With 4 bases removed from V and 4 bases from J, the gap between germline ends came to 13 bases. The CDR3 consists of 15 residues. Germline V CDR1 and CDR2: SNHLY, FYNNEI. CDR3: CASSARDVATGELFF. The CDR3 nucleotides read TGTGCCAGCAGTGCCCGGGACGTGGCCACCGGGGAGCTGTTTTTT.

The V gene is TRBV27, the J gene TRBJ1-5, with D possibly being TRBD1 (6 bases). Trimming removed 6 bases at V and 6 bases at J, with 15 bases between. The germline V gene encodes CDR1 MNHEY and CDR2 SMNVEV (reference sequence). CDR3 length: 14 residues. The DNA for the CDR3 is TGTGCCAGCAGATCCGCAGGGGTCGGTCAGCCCCAGCATTTT. This encodes CASRSAGVGQPQHF.

As regards this clonotype: A much more abundant neighbour one base away suggests this may be a read error. CDR3 protein: CASSEYTGTQYF. Written as DNA, the CDR3 is TGTGCCAGCAGCGAGTACACAGGTACGCAGTATTTT. This chain links TRBV12-3 or TRBV12-4 with TRBJ2-3; possibly TRBD1 for D (5 bases). This CDR3 comprises 12 residues.

The genes are TRBV6-5 and TRBJ2-4; D possibly corresponds to TRBD1 (6 bases). The last part of the DNA fits TRBJ2-5 better; the J call may be wrong. CDR3 length: 15 amino acids. The germline V gene encodes CDR1 MNHEY and CDR2 SVGAGI. The CDR3: CASSYFGQLQETQYF. CDR3 coding DNA: TGTGCCAGCAGTTACTTTGGACAGCTACAAGAGACCCAGTACTTC.

This clonotype was observed at least ten times. The chain links TRBV7-2 to TRBJ2-2; D gene uncertain. There are 14 residues in the CDR3. Germline V gene data show CDR1 as SGHTA and CDR2 as FQGNSA. V was trimmed by 5 bases and J by 6 bases, leaving 13 bases between them. The CDR3 spells CASSGPARAGELFF. The DNA for the CDR3 is TGTGCCAGCAGCGGCCCAGCAAGGGCCGGGGAGCTGTTTTTT.

This clonotype was picked up a small number of times. An end of the junction does not agree with germline; a read error may underlie this. The genes are TRBV18 and TRBJ2-5; D gene unclear. The germline gives CDR1 KGHSH, CDR2 LQKENI. The CDR3 has 13 residues. The CDR3 spells CAGSPPNLVTQYF. For the CDR3, the DNA is TGTGCCGGCTCACCACCGAATCTCGTGACCCAGTACTTC.

The chain is built from TRBV6-1 and TRBJ2-1; D perhaps matches TRBD2 (7 bases). Germline CDR1 is MNHNS and CDR2 is SASEGT. This CDR3 comprises 14 residues. V was pared by 11 bases and J by 3 bases, with 17 bases between. The CDR3 DNA reads as TGTGCCGGCTTCCCCGGGGGGCTCTACAATGAGCAGTTCTTC. Its protein is CAGFPGGLYNEQFF.